The sequence of this TCR beta chain was determined in a study of beta chain features in type 1 diabetes. General study findings and limits: A greater similarity of naive, central memory and Treg TCRB repertoires was seen among patients than among healthy donors. Among all four CD4+ subsets, Type 1 diabetes patients had TCRB CDR3s that were moderately but significantly shorter.

Points on this clone: The target antigen is unknown.

The study reverse transcribed the entire isolated RNA, so it sequenced expressed TCRB transcripts. The protocol was immunoSEQ multiplex PCR, while the TCRdb copy is restricted to in-frame clones and leaves out a portion. Among approximately 250,000 clones, over 12% were seen once, and the ten largest hold approximately 0.024%. Germline-derived CDR1 and CDR2 are PRHDT and FYEKMQ (reference sequence). Trimming at V came to 2 bases and at J to 2 bases, leaving 5 bases not matched to a gene. The CDR3 totals 16 residues. Sequencing was carried out using naive CD4+ T cells from blood. This TCR was recovered from a woman aged 40 to 49 in good health. The chain links TRBV13 to TRBJ2-3, with 9 bases lining up with TRBD2. In nucleotides, the CDR3 is TGTGCCAGCAGCTTACGAGCGGGGGGCGTCACAGATACGCAGTATTTT. Encoded protein: CASSLRAGGVTDTQYF.